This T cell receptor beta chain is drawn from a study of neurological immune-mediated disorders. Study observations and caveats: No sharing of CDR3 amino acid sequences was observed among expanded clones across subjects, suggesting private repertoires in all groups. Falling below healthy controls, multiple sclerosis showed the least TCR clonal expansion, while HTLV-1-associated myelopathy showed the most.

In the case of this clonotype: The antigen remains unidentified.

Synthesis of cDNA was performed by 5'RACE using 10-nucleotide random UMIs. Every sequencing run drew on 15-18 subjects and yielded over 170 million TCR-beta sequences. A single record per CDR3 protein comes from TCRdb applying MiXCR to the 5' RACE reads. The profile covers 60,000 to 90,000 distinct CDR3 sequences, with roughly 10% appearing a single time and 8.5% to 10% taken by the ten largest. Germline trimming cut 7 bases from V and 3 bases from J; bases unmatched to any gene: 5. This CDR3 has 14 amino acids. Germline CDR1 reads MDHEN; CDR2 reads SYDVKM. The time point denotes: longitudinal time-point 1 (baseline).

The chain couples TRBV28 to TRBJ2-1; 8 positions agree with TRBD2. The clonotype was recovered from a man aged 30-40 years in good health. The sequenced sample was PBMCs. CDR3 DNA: TGTGCCAGCAATACCGGGACTAGCTACAATGAGCAGTTCTTC. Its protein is CASNTGTSYNEQFF.